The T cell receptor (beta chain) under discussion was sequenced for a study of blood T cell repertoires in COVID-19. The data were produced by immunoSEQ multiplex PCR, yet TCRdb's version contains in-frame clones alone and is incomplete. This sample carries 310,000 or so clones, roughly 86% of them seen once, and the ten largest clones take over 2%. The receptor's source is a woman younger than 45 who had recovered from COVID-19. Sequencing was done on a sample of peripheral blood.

Here the CDR3 DNA reads TGTGCCAGCAGCTTGGGGGATATCCCGGGAGCCCAAGAGACCCAGTACTTC. Translation gives CASSLGDIPGAQETQYF. The chain is built from TRBV5-6 and TRBJ2-5; a weak D match, TRBD2 (6 bases). The CDR3 contains 17 residues. Trimming took off 0 bases at V and 1 base at J, with 16 bases between the two ends. The germline gives CDR1 SGHDT, CDR2 YYEEEE.